This T cell receptor (beta chain) derives from a study of T-cell reconstitution after alpha-beta-depleted transplantation in children. General study findings and limits: T-cell numbers and diversity, one year after transplant, stemmed largely from T cells that were newly produced. It was surviving recipient T cells and thymic progenitors that gave some patients high TCRbeta diversity at day 60.

Turning to this clonotype: Its specificity is unknown.

The TCRbeta library was prepared with unique molecular identifiers. MiXCR, applied by TCRdb to the PCR reads, yields one record per CDR3 protein. The sample lists just over 950,000 distinct CDR3 sequences, about 30% seen once, with over 25% in the top ten. CDR3 length: 18 amino acids. The germline CDR1 and CDR2 sequences are DFQATT and SNEGSKA (reference sequence). Trimming cost V 2 bases and J 1 base; bases outside gene matches: 12. Sequenced here: PBMCs, mostly from graft donor cells, sampled 360 days after TCRalphabeta/CD19-depleted stem cell transplant. The TCR originated in a boy under two years old who had a stem cell transplant for SCID, so the T cells may come from the graft donor. The chain recombines TRBV20-1 with TRBJ1-5; 9 bases are a match to TRBD1. The CDR3 coding sequence is TGCAGTGCTAGACGAACAGGGGGCGCGGCGGGGAGCAATCAGCCCCAGCATTTT. This encodes CSARRTGGAAGSNQPQHF.